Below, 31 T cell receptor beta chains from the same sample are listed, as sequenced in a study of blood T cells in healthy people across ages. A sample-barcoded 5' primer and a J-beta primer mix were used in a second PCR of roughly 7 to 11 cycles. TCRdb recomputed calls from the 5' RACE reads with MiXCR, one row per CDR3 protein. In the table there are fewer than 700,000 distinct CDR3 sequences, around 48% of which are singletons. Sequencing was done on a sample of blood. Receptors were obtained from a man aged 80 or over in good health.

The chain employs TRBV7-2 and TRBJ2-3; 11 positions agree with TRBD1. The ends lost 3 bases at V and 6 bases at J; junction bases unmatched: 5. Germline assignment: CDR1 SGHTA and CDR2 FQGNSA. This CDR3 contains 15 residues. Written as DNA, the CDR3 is TGTGCCAGCAGCTTGGGACAGGGGGGCCACGATACGCAGTATTTT. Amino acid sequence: CASSLGQGGHDTQYF.

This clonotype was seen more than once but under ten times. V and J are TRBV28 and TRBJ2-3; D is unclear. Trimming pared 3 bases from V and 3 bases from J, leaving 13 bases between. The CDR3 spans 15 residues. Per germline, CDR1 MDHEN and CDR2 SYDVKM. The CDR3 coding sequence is TGTGCCAGCAGTTTGGGTAGAATGGTGACAGATACGCAGTATTTT. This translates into CASSLGRMVTDTQYF.

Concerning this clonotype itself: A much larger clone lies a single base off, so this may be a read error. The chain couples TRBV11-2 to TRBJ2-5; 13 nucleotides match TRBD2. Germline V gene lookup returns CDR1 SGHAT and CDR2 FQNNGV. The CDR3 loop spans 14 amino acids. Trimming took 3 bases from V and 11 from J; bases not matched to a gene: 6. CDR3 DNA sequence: TGTGCCAGCAGCTTCGGGACTAGCGGGACGGAGCAGTACTTC. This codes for CASSFGTSGTEQYF.

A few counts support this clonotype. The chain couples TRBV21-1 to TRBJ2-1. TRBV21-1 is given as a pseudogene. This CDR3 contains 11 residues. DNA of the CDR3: TGTGCCAGCAGCAGAGATCCAGGGCAGTTCTTC. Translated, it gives CASSRDPGQFF.

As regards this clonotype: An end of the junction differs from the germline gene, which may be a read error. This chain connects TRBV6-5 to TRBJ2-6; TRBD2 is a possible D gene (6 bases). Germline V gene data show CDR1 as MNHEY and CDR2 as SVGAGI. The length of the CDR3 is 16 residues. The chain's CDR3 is CACRESSKSGANVLTF. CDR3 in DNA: TGTGCCTGCCGGGAGTCCTCCAAATCTGGGGCCAACGTCCTAACTTTC.

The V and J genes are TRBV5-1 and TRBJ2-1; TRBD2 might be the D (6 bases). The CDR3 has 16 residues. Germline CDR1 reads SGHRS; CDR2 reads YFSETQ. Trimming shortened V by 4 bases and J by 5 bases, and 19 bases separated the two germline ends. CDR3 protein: CASSLGGGGGHNEQFF. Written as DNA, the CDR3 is TGCGCCAGCAGCCTGGGGGGTGGGGGAGGTCACAATGAGCAGTTCTTC.

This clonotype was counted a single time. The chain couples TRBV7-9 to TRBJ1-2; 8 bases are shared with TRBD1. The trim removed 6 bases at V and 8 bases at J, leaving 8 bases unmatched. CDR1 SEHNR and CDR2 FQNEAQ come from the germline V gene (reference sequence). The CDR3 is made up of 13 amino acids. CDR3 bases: TGTGCCAGCAGATTGGACAGGGCGGAGGGCTACACCTTC. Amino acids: CASRLDRAEGYTF.

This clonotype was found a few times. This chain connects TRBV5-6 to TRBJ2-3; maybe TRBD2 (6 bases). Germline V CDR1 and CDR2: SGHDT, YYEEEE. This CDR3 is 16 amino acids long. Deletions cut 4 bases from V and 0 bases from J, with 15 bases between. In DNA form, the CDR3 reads TGTGCCAGCAGCCCCTTCGGGCGGGGAAGCACAGATACGCAGTATTTT. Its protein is CASSPFGRGSTDTQYF.

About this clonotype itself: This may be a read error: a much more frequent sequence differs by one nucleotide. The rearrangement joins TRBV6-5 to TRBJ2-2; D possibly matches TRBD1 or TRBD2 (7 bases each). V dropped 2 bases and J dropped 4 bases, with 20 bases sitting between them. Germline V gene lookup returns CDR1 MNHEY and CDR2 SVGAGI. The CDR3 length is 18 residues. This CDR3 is CASSYEAGGGLGTGELFF. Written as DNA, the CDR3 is TGTGCCAGCAGTTACGAGGCAGGGGGGGGGTTGGGCACCGGGGAGCTGTTTTTT.

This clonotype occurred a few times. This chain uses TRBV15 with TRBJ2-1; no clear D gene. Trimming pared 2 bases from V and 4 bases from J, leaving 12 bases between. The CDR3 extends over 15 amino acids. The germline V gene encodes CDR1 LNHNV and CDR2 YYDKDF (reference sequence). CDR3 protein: CATSRQTDGYNEQFF. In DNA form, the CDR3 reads TGTGCCACCAGCAGACAGACGGACGGATACAATGAGCAGTTCTTC. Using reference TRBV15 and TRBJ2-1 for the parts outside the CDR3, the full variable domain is DAMVIQNPRYQVTQFGKPVTLSCSQTLNHNVMYWYQQKSSQAPKLLFHYYDKDFNNEADTPDNFQSRRPNTSFCFLDIRSPGLGDTAMYLCATSRQTDGYNEQFFGPGTRLTVL.

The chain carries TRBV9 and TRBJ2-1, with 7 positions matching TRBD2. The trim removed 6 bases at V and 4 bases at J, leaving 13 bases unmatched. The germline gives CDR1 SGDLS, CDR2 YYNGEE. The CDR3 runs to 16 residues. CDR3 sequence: CASTRSGTDYYNEQFF. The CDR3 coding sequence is TGTGCCAGCACCCGCAGCGGGACCGACTATTACAATGAGCAGTTCTTC. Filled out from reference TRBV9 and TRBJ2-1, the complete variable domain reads DSGVTQTPKHLITATGQRVTLRCSPRSGDLSVYWYQQSLDQGLQFLIQYYNGEERAKGNILERFSAQQFPDLHSELNLSSLELGDSALYFCASTRSGTDYYNEQFFGPGTRLTVL.

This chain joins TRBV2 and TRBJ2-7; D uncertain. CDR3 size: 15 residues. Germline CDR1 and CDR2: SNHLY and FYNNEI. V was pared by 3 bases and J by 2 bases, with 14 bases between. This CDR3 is CASSDRSGATYEQYF. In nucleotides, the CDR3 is TGTGCCAGCAGTGATCGGTCAGGCGCGACCTACGAGCAGTACTTC.

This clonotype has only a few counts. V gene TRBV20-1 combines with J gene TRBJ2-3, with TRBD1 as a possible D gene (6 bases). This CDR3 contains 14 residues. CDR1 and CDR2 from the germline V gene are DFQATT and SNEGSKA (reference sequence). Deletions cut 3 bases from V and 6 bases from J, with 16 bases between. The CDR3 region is CSASAGAPLDTQYF. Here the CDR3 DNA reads TGCAGTGCTAGCGCAGGGGCCCCCCTGGATACGCAGTATTTT.

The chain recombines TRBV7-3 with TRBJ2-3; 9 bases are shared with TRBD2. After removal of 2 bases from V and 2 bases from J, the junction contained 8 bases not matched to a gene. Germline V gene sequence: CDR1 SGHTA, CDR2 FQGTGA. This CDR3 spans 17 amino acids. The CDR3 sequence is CASSLSPSGTTTDTQYF. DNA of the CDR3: TGTGCCAGCAGCTTATCGCCTAGCGGGACAACCACAGATACGCAGTATTTT.

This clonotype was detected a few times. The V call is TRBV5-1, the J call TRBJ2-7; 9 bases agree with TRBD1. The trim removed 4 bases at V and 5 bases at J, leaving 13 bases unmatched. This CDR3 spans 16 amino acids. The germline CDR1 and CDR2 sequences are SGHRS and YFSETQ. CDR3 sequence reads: CASSLPTGTGLDEQYF. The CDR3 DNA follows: TGCGCCAGCAGCCTACCGACCGGGACAGGGCTTGACGAGCAGTACTTC. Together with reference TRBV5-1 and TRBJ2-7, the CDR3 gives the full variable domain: KAGVTQTPRYLIKTRGQQVTLSCSPISGHRSVSWYQQTPGQGLQFLFEYFSETQRNKGNFPGRFSGRQFSNSRSEMNVSTLELGDSALYLCASSLPTGTGLDEQYFGPGTRLTVT.

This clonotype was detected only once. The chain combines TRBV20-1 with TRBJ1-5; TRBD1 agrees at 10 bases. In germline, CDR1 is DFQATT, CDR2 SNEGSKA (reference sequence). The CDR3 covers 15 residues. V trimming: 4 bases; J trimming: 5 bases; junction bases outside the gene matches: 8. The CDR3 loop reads CSATPGQGTYQPQHF. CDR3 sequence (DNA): TGCAGTGCTACACCGGGACAGGGGACGTATCAGCCCCAGCATTTT.

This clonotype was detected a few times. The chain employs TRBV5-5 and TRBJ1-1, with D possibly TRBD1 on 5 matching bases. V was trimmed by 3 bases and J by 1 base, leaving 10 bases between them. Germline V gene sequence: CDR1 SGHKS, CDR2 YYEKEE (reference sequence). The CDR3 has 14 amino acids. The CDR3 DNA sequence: TGTGCCAGCAGCTCCCAAAGGGGGAACACTGAAGCTTTCTTT. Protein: CASSSQRGNTEAFF.

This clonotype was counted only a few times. CDR3 nucleotides: TGCAGTGCGCCAGGCCAGGGGCGACACGAGCAGTACTTC. Its translation is CSAPGQGRHEQYF. This rearrangement joins TRBV20-1 to TRBJ2-7; weak D call: TRBD1 (6 bases). The CDR3 contains 13 residues. V shed 6 bases and J shed 5 bases, with 17 bases lying between them. Germline V gene data show CDR1 as DFQATT and CDR2 as SNEGSKA (reference sequence).

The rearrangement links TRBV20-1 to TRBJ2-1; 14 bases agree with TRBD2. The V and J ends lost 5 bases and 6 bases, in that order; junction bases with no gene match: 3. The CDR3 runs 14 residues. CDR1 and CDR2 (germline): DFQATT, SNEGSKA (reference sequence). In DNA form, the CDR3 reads TGCAGTGCTCCGGGACTAGCGGGAGTCAATGAGCAGTTCTTC. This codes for CSAPGLAGVNEQFF.

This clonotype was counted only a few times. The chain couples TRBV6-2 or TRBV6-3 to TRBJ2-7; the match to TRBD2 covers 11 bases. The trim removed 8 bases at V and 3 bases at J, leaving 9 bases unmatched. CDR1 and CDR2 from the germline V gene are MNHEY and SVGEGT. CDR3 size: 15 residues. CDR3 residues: CASGLAGRGDYEQYF. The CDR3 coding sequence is TGTGCCAGCGGACTAGCGGGTCGGGGAGACTACGAGCAGTACTTC.

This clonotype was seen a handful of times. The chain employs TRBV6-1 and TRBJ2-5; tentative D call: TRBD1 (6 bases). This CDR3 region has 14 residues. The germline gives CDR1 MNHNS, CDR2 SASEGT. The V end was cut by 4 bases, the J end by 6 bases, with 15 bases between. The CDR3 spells CASSAAGDTKTQYF. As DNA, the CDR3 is TGTGCCAGCAGTGCCGCAGGGGATACAAAGACCCAGTACTTC.

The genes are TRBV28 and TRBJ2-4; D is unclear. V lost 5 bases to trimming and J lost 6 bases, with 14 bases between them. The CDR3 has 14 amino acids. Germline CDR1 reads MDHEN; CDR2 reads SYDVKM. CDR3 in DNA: TGTGCCAGCAGTAGGCCAGCAGGTGGAAACATTCAGTACTTC. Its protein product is CASSRPAGGNIQYF.

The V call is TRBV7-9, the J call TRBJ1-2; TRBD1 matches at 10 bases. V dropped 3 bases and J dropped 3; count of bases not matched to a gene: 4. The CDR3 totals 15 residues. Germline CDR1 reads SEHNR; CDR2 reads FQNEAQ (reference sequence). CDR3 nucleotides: TGTGCCAGCAGCTTGGGGACAGGGGTGTACTATGGCTACACCTTC. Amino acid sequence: CASSLGTGVYYGYTF.

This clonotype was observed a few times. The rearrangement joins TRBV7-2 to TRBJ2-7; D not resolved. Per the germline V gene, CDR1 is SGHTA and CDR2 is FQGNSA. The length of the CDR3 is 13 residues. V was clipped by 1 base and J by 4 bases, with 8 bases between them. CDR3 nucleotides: TGTGCCAGCAGCTTAGGCAGAGAGTACGAGCAGTACTTC. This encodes CASSLGREYEQYF.

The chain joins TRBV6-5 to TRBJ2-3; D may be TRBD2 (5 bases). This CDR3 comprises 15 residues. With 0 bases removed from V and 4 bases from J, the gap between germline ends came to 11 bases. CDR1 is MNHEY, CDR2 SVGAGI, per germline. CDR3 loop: CASSYSVGVSDTQYF. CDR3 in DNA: TGTGCCAGCAGTTACTCGGTGGGAGTCTCAGATACGCAGTATTTT.

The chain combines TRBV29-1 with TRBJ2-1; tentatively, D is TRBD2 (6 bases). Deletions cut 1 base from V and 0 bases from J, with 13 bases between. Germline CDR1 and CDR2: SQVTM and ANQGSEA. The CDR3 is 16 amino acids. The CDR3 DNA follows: TGCAGCGTTGAAGCCGGCGGGGCAGGCTCCTACAATGAGCAGTTCTTC. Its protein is CSVEAGGAGSYNEQFF.

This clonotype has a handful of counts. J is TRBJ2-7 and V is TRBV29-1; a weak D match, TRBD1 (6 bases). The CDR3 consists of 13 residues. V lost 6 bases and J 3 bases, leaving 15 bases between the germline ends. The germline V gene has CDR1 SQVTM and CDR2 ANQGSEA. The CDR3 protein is CSVARSQGYEQYF. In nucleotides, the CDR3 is TGCAGCGTGGCGCGGTCACAGGGCTACGAGCAGTACTTC.

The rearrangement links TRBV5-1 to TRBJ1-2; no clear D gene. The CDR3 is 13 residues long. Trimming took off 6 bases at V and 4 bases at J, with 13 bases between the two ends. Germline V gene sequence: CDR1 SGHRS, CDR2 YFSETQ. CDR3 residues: CASTPGRAYGYTF. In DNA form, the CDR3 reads TGCGCCAGCACCCCGGGAAGGGCCTATGGCTACACCTTC. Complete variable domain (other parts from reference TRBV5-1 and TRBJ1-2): KAGVTQTPRYLIKTRGQQVTLSCSPISGHRSVSWYQQTPGQGLQFLFEYFSETQRNKGNFPGRFSGRQFSNSRSEMNVSTLELGDSALYLCASTPGRAYGYTFGSGTRLTVV.

The CDR3 nucleotides read TGCAGCGTTAACTCACGCGGGGCAACTAATGAAAAACTGTTTTTT. It is translated as CSVNSRGATNEKLFF. The chain links TRBV29-1 to TRBJ1-4; unclear D gene. Germline V gene data show CDR1 as SQVTM and CDR2 as ANQGSEA. The CDR3 covers 15 residues. V was shortened by 5 bases and J by 0 bases, with 13 bases between the two germline ends.

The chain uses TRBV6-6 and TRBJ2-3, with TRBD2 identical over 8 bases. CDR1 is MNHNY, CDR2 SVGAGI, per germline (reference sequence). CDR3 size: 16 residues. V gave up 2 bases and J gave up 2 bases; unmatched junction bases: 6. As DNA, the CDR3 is TGTGCCAGCAGTTACCCCGGGGGGGCCCCCACAGATACGCAGTATTTT. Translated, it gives CASSYPGGAPTDTQYF.

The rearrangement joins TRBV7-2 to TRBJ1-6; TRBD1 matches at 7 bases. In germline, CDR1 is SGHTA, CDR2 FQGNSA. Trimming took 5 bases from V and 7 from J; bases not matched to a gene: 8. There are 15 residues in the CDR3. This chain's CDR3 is CASSASQGLNSPLHF. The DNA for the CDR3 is TGTGCCAGCAGCGCCTCACAGGGGTTAAATTCACCCCTCCACTTT.